The 21 T cell receptor beta chains in this list originate from one sample, sequenced in a study of cytomegalovirus exposure and HLA in healthy donors (dated by TCRdb to the late 2010s). The method behind the library was the immunoSEQ multiplex PCR assay. For the multiplex PCR, a mixture combining 60 forward primers for TCR Vbeta segments and 13 reverse primers for TCR Jbeta segments was used. TCRdb re-hosts the immuneACCESS table, in-frame sequences only. Its copies lack some clones; in the studies checked, an unresolved V gene accounts for under half of them, and the cause for the rest is not known. Across this sample there are about 200,000 clones, with approximately 85% seen only once. The top ten constitute approximately 6.5% of the sample. Sequencing input: PBMCs. These receptors all come from a woman aged 50 to 65 in good health and CMV-seropositive.

The chain is built from TRBV29-1 and TRBJ2-3, with D maybe TRBD1 (5 bases). Trimming cost V 1 base and J 4 bases, with 12 bases left between them. Looked up from germline, CDR1 is SQVTM and CDR2 is ANQGSEA. This CDR3 region has 14 residues. The CDR3 DNA sequence: TGCAGCGTTGAAGTCCCCCAGGGCCCAGATACGCAGTATTTT. It encodes CSVEVPQGPDTQYF.

V is TRBV6-5 and J is TRBJ2-1; TRBD2 matches at 8 bases. This CDR3 has 15 residues. The V gene end was trimmed by 0 bases and the J gene end by 8 bases; junction bases not matched to a gene: 6. Germline values: CDR1 MNHEY, CDR2 SVGAGI. The CDR3 loop is CASSYSSGSRDEQFF. The DNA of the CDR3 is TGTGCCAGCAGTTACTCCAGCGGGAGTCGGGATGAGCAGTTCTTC.

The genes are TRBV20-1 and TRBJ2-5; D is unresolved. The CDR3 has 11 residues. Germline values: CDR1 DFQATT, CDR2 SNEGSKA (reference sequence). The germline V and J ends were trimmed by 3 bases and 2 bases, with 4 bases remaining between them. CDR3 region: CSASPQETQYF. For the CDR3, the DNA is TGCAGTGCTAGCCCTCAAGAGACCCAGTACTTC.

The rearrangement uses TRBV19 and TRBJ1-5, with a possible D match to TRBD1 (5 bases). There are 12 residues in the CDR3. Between the trimmed V and J ends, which lost 7 bases and 5 bases, there was a span of 9 bases. Germline assignment: CDR1 LNHDA and CDR2 SQIVND (reference sequence). The CDR3 nucleotides read TGTGCCAGTAATTGGGGGGATCAGCCCCAGCATTTT. This encodes CASNWGDQPQHF.

The chain carries TRBV2 and TRBJ2-5, with TRBD1 as a possible D gene (5 bases). The J call may be in error: the DNA end matches TRBJ2-7 better. This CDR3 is built from 15 residues. Germline V gene sequence: CDR1 SNHLY, CDR2 FYNNEI. CDR3 in amino acids: CASSEARQIGYEQYF. In DNA form, the CDR3 reads TGTGCCAGCAGTGAAGCGAGACAGATAGGGTACGAGCAGTACTTC.

The CDR3 DNA sequence: TGTGCCAGCAGCCCTATCCCGGGACAGCCCCCGTTTACTGAAGCTTTCTTT. This encodes CASSPIPGQPPFTEAFF. V is TRBV11-3 and J is TRBJ1-1; 7 positions agree with TRBD1. This CDR3 region has 17 residues. The ends lost 5 bases at V and 5 bases at J; junction bases unmatched: 17. Per the germline V gene, CDR1 is SGHNT and CDR2 is YENEEA.

The V and J genes are TRBV6-4 and TRBJ2-3, with D possibly matching TRBD1 (6 bases). The germline V and J ends were trimmed by 3 bases and 0 bases, with 7 bases remaining between them. Germline-derived CDR1 and CDR2 are MRHNA and SNTAGT. This CDR3 is 14 amino acids long. CDR3 region: CASSEQGSTDTQYF. CDR3 bases: TGTGCCAGCAGTGAACAGGGCAGCACAGATACGCAGTATTTT.

The rearrangement joins TRBV5-5 to TRBJ1-2; 8 bases agree with TRBD1. There are 15 residues in the CDR3. V lost 3 bases and J lost 4; bases outside the gene matches: 8. Germline CDR1 is SGHKS and CDR2 is YYEKEE (reference sequence). CDR3 in amino acids: CASSSPQGAGYGYTF. DNA of the CDR3: TGTGCCAGCAGCTCCCCGCAGGGGGCAGGCTATGGCTACACCTTC. Full variable domain (rest looked up from reference TRBV5-5 and TRBJ1-2): DAGVTQSPTHLIKTRGQQVTLRCSPISGHKSVSWYQQVLGQGPQFIFQYYEKEERGRGNFPDRFSARQFPNYSSELNVNALLLGDSALYLCASSSPQGAGYGYTFGSGTRLTVV.

This clone was seen once. V gene TRBV4-1 combines with J gene TRBJ2-3; TRBD2 is a possible D gene (5 bases). Trimming took 4 bases from V and 0 from J, leaving 14 bases between them. The CDR3 contains 16 residues. Per the germline V gene, CDR1 is MGHRA and CDR2 is YSYEKL. CDR3 loop: CASSLGTRLSTDTQYF. The CDR3, as DNA: TGCGCCAGCAGCCTAGGAACTAGGTTGAGCACAGATACGCAGTATTTT.

This clone appeared a single time. The CDR3 DNA reads as TGTGCCAGCAGCATGAGGACAGGGCTGACAGATACGCAGTATTTT. Translation: CASSMRTGLTDTQYF. The V call is TRBV7-6, the J call TRBJ2-3; 8 nucleotides match TRBD1. This CDR3 spans 15 amino acids. Trimming at V came to 5 bases and at J to 3 bases, leaving 7 bases not matched to a gene. The germline V gene encodes CDR1 SGHVS and CDR2 FNYEAQ. Supplemented by reference TRBV7-6 and TRBJ2-3, the full variable domain reads GAGVSQSPRYKVTKRGQDVALRCDPISGHVSLYWYRQALGQGPEFLTYFNYEAQQDKSGLPNDRFSAERPEGSISTLTIQRTEQRDSAMYRCASSMRTGLTDTQYFGPGTRLTVL.

Comments on this clone: Germline is not matched at one junction end, which may reflect a read error. The genes are TRBV7-9 and TRBJ2-6, with TRBD1 matching over 8 bases. CDR1 is SEHNR and CDR2 is FQNEAQ in the germline V gene (reference sequence). The CDR3 is 18 amino acids. This CDR3 is CSSKIQGALSSGANVLTF. For the CDR3, the DNA is TGTTCCAGCAAAATTCAGGGGGCTCTGAGCTCTGGGGCCAACGTCCTGACTTTC.

V usage is TRBV2 and J usage is TRBJ1-1, with 7 positions matching TRBD1. The CDR3 spans 12 residues. V lost 8 bases to trimming and J lost 11 bases; unmatched junction nucleotides: 11. CDR1 is SNHLY, CDR2 FYNNEI, per germline. This chain's CDR3 is CASLEGAGAAFF. CDR3 DNA sequence: TGTGCCAGCCTAGAGGGGGCAGGGGCGGCTTTCTTT.

The rearrangement uses TRBV6-5 and TRBJ2-1; perhaps TRBD1 as D (5 bases). Germline V gene sequence: CDR1 MNHEY, CDR2 SVGAGI. V was shortened by 6 bases and J by 0 bases, with 6 bases between the two germline ends. The CDR3 is 13 residues long. The CDR3 loop reads CASRQDSYNEQFF. CDR3 nucleotides: TGTGCCAGCAGACAGGACTCCTACAATGAGCAGTTCTTC.

The gene calls are TRBV6-5 and TRBJ1-2, with 10 positions matching TRBD1. Germline CDR1 reads MNHEY; CDR2 reads SVGAGI. This CDR3 spans 15 amino acids. V lost 6 bases and J lost 2; bases outside the gene matches: 6. The CDR3 DNA is TGTGCCAGCAGCCTTTGGACAGGGGGAAACTATGGCTACACCTTC. Encoded protein: CASSLWTGGNYGYTF.

CDR3 in DNA: TGTGCCACCTGGACAGGTACCTTTAGGAACACTGAAGCTTTCTTT. This sequence encodes CATWTGTFRNTEAFF. V and J are TRBV10-3 and TRBJ1-1; the match to TRBD1 covers 7 bases. V lost 10 bases, J lost 1 base, and 12 bases stayed unmatched. This CDR3 region has 15 residues. Germline CDR1 is ENHRY and CDR2 is SYGVKD.

This chain joins TRBV2 and TRBJ2-3; weak D call: TRBD2 (6 bases). Germline V gives CDR1 SNHLY, CDR2 FYNNEI. The V end lost 7 bases, the J end lost 3 bases, and 11 bases lay between the germline ends. This CDR3 contains 13 residues. This CDR3 is CASMGGATDTQYF. The CDR3 nucleotides read TGTGCCAGCATGGGCGGGGCGACAGATACGCAGTATTTT.

This chain uses TRBV18 with TRBJ2-1, with 11 bases that match TRBD2. This CDR3 has 15 amino acids. V shed 4 bases, J shed 8 bases, and the junction held 7 bases outside the gene matches. CDR1 is KGHSH and CDR2 is LQKENI in the germline V gene. The CDR3 coding sequence is TGTGCCAGCTCACGCACTAGCGGGAGTGAGTATGAGCAGTTCTTC. Amino acid sequence: CASSRTSGSEYEQFF.

The rearrangement uses TRBV28 and TRBJ1-1; D is ambiguous. Germline assignment: CDR1 MDHEN and CDR2 SYDVKM. The CDR3 extends over 15 amino acids. V dropped 2 bases and J dropped 0 bases, with 10 bases sitting between them. CDR3 bases: TGTGCCAGCAGTTTACCCGACACATTGAACACTGAAGCTTTCTTT. It codes for CASSLPDTLNTEAFF.

The V and J genes are TRBV7-2 and TRBJ2-3, with 12 bases aligning to TRBD2. This CDR3 spans 18 amino acids. Unmatched junction bases numbered 12, after V lost 5 bases and J lost 3 bases. Germline CDR1 and CDR2: SGHTA and FQGNSA. CDR3 sequence reads: CASSTGLAGGPRTDTQYF. The CDR3, as DNA: TGTGCCAGCAGCACGGGCCTAGCGGGGGGGCCGAGGACAGATACGCAGTATTTT.

This clone was observed a few times. The V gene is TRBV28, the J gene TRBJ2-5; perhaps TRBD1 as D (6 bases). Trimming removed 6 bases from V and 5 bases from J, with 19 bases in between. This CDR3 is 15 amino acids long. The germline V gene encodes CDR1 MDHEN and CDR2 SYDVKM. The DNA of the CDR3 is TGTGCCAGCAGCGACCCCAGGGGTGGGTCGGAGACCCAGTACTTC. This encodes CASSDPRGGSETQYF. Full variable domain (missing parts from reference TRBV28 and TRBJ2-5): DVKVTQSSRYLVKRTGEKVFLECVQDMDHENMFWYRQDPGLGLRLIYFSYDVKMKEKGDIPEGYSVSREKKERFSLILESASTNQTSMYLCASSDPRGGSETQYFGPGTRLLVL.

The V and J genes are TRBV28 and TRBJ2-3; 10 nucleotides align to TRBD2. Germline loops: CDR1 MDHEN, CDR2 SYDVKM. CDR3 length: 17 residues. V dropped 2 bases and J dropped 0; count of bases not matched to a gene: 5. The CDR3 reads CASSLTAGGRSTDTQYF. The CDR3 nucleotides read TGTGCCAGCAGTTTAACAGCGGGGGGGCGGAGCACAGATACGCAGTATTTT.